Below, 4 T cell receptor beta chains from the same sample are listed, as sequenced in a study of identical twins. Via MiXCR, TCRdb re-called the 5' RACE reads, giving one row per CDR3 protein. The sample has 400,000 or so distinct CDR3 sequences; 9% to 10% are singletons. Sequencing input: naive T cells sorted from blood. These receptors originate from a woman in her forties or fifties in good health.

This clonotype was counted a few times. This chain links TRBV5-1 with TRBJ2-1; 11 bases are a match to TRBD2. The CDR3 has 14 amino acids. Looked up from germline, CDR1 is SGHRS and CDR2 is YFSETQ. V gave up 4 bases and J gave up 10 bases; unmatched junction bases: 7. CDR3 residues: CASSNLAGGIEQFF. The CDR3 DNA reads as TGCGCCAGCAGCAACCTAGCGGGAGGAATAGAGCAGTTCTTC. The variable domain in full, completed from reference TRBV5-1 and TRBJ2-1, reads KAGVTQTPRYLIKTRGQQVTLSCSPISGHRSVSWYQQTPGQGLQFLFEYFSETQRNKGNFPGRFSGRQFSNSRSEMNVSTLELGDSALYLCASSNLAGGIEQFFGPGTRLTVL.

There are many counts of this clonotype. The V gene is TRBV12-3 or TRBV12-4, the J gene TRBJ2-3; D is unclear. V lost 4 bases to trimming and J lost 0 bases, with 11 bases between them. The CDR3 totals 15 residues. CDR3 bases: TGTGCCAGCAGTTCCGATCTGGCGAGCACAGATACGCAGTATTTT. This sequence encodes CASSSDLASTDTQYF.

V is TRBV6-5 and J is TRBJ1-6; 7 bases agree with TRBD1. The junction had 9 bases not matched to a gene; V was cut back by 6 bases and J by 10 bases. This CDR3 has 14 residues. CDR1 MNHEY and CDR2 SVGAGI come from the germline V gene. DNA for the CDR3: TGTGCCAGCAGAAGGCGGACAGGCCTGTCACCCCTCCACTTT. It codes for CASRRRTGLSPLHF.

The chain joins TRBV5-6 to TRBJ2-1; D may be TRBD1 or TRBD2 (5 bases each). With 4 bases removed from V and 0 bases from J, the gap between germline ends came to 14 bases. Germline-derived CDR1 and CDR2 are SGHDT and YYEEEE. The CDR3 has 16 residues. CDR3 residues: CASSRPRDRSYNEQFF. DNA for the CDR3: TGTGCCAGCAGCCGACCCCGGGACCGCTCCTACAATGAGCAGTTCTTC.